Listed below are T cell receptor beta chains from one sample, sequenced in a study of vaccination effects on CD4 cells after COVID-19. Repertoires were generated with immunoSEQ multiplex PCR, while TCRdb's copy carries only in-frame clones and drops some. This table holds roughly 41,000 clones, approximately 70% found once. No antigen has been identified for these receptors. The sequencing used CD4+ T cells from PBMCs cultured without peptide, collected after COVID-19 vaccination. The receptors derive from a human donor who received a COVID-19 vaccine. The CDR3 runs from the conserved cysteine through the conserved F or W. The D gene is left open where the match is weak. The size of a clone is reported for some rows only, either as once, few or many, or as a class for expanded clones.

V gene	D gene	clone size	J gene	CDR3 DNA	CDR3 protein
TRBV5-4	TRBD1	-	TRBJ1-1	TGTGCCAGCAGCTTGGAGGACAGGGGGCAGACTGAAGCTTTCTTT	CASSLEDRGQTEAFF
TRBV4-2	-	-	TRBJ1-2	TGTGCCAGCAGCCAAGATCGAGTAGGGGCTGGGGACTATGGCTACACCTTC	CASSQDRVGAGDYGYTF
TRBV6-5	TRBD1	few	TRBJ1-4	TGTGCCAGCAGGCCCGGGACAGGCTATGAAAAACTGTTTTTT	CASRPGTGYEKLFF
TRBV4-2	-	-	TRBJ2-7	TGTGCCAGCAGCCAGTCATGGGTGCGGGGACGGGCCTACGAGCAGTACTTC	CASSQSWVRGRAYEQYF
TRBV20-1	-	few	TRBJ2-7	TGCAGTGTTCACACCTACTACGAGCAGTACTTC	CSVHTYYEQYF
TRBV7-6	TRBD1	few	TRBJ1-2	TGTGCCAGCAGCTTAGGACAGGGAGGGAACTATGGCTACACCTTC	CASSLGQGGNYGYTF
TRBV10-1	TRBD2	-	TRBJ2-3	TGCGCCAGCAGTGAAACTAGCGGAGAGGATACGCAGTATTTT	CASSETSGEDTQYF
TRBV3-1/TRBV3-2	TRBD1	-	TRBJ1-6	TGTGCCAGCAGCCTGGGACAGTCGGGATCACCCCTCCACTTT	CASSLGQSGSPLHF
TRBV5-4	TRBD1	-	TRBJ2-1	TGTGCCAGCAGCTTAGGACAGGGTCTCTTGAATGAGCAGTTCTTC	CASSLGQGLLNEQFF
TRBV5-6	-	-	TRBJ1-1	TGTGCCAGCAGCTTTGCCATGGAGGGCACTGAAGCTTTCTTT	CASSFAMEGTEAFF
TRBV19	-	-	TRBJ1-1	TGTGCCAGTAGTCTCCCGACGGTAAACACTGAAGCTTTCTTT	CASSLPTVNTEAFF
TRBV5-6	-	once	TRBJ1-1	TGTGCCAGCAGACGGGAGAGGAACACTGAAGCTTTCTTT	CASRRERNTEAFF
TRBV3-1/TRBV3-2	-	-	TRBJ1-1	TGTGCCAGCAGCCAAATAGGGTCAGTAAGAAACACTGAAGCTTTCTTT	CASSQIGSVRNTEAFF
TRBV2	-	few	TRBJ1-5	TGTGCCAGCAGTGATTTGACCGAAGAGTTGAGCAATCAGCCCCAGCATTTT	CASSDLTEELSNQPQHF
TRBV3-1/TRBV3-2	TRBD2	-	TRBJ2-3	TGTGCCAGCAGCCAACAAGCGGGAGGCACAGATACGCAGTATTTT	CASSQQAGGTDTQYF
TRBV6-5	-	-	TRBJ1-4	TGTGCCAGCTCCTTACCTCGGGGCGAGAATGAAAAACTGTTTTTT	CASSLPRGENEKLFF
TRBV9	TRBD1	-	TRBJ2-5	TGTGCCAGCAGCTCCGGACAGGGGTGGGAGACCCAGTACTTC	CASSSGQGWETQYF